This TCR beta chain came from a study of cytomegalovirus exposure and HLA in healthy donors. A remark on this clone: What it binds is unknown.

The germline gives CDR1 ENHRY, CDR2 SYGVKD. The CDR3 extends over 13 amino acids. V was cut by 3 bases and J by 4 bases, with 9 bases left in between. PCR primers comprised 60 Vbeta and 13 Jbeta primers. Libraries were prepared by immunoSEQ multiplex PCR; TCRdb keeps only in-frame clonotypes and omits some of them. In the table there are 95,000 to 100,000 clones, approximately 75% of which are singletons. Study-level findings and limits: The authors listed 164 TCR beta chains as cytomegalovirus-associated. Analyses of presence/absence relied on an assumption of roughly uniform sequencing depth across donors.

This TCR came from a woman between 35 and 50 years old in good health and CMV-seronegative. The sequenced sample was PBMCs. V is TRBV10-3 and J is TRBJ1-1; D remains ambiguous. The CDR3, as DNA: TGTGCCATCAGTGAAGGGAGGGCCACTGAAGCTTTCTTT. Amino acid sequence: CAISEGRATEAFF.